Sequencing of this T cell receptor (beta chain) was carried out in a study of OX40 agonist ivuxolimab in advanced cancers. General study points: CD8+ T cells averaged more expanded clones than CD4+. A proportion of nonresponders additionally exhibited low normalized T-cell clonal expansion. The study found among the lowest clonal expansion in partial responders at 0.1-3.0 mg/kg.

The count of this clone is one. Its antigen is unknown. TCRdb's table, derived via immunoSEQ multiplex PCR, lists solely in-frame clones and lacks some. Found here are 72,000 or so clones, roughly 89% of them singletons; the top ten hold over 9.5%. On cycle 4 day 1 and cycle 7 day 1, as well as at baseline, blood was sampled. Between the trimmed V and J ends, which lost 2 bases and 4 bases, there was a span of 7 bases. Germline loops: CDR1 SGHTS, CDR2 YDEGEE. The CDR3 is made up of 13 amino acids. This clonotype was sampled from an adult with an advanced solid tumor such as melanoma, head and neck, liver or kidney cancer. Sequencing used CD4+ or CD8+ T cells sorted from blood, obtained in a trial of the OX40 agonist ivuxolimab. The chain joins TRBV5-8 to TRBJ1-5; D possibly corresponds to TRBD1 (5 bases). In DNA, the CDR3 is TGTGCCAGCAGCTTAGGGGTAAATCAGCCCCAGCATTTT. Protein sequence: CASSLGVNQPQHF.